The T cell receptor beta chain under discussion was sequenced for a study of identical twins' blood T cells. MiXCR, applied by TCRdb to the 5' RACE reads, yields one record per CDR3 protein. This sample yields 350,000 to 450,000 distinct CDR3 sequences, of which 28% are seen a single time; about 6% belongs to the top ten. Germline assignment: CDR1 SGHRS and CDR2 YFSETQ. V lost 4 bases to trimming and J lost 1 base; unmatched junction nucleotides: 16. The CDR3 runs to 18 residues. The sample was PBMCs. This clonotype originated in a woman aged 18-55 years in good health. The gene calls are TRBV5-1 and TRBJ1-1; 7 bases align to TRBD1. The CDR3, as DNA: TGCGCCAGCAGCAAGTATGTAGAGGTCCCAGGGGGGAACACTGAAGCTTTCTTT. This codes for CASSKYVEVPGGNTEAFF.